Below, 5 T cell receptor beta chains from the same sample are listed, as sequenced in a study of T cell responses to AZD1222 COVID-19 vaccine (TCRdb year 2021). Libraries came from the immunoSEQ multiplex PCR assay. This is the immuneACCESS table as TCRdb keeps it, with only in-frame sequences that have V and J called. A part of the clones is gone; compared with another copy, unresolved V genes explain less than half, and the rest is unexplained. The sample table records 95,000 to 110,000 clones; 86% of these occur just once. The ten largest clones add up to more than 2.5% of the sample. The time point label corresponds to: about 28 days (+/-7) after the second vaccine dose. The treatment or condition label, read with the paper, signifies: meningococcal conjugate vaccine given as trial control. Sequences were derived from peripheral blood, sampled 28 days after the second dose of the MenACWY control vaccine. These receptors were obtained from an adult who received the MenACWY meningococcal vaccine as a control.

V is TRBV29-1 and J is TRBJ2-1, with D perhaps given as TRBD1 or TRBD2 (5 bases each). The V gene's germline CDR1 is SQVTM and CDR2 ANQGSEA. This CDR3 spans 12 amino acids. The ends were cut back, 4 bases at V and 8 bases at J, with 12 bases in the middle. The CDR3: CSVVEGSYEQFF. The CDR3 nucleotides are TGCAGCGTTGTCGAGGGGTCATATGAGCAGTTCTTC.

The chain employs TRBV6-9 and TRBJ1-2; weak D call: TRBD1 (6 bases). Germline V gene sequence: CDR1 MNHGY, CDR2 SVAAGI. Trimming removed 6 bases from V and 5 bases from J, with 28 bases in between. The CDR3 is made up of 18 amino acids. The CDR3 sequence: CASSLVGGNLVFLYGYTF. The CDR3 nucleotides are TGTGCCAGCAGCCTAGTAGGGGGGAACCTCGTTTTTCTTTATGGCTACACCTTC.

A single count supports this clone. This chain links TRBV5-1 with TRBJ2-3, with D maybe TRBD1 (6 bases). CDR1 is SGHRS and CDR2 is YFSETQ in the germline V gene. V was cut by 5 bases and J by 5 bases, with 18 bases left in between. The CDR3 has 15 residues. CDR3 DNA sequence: TGCGCCAGCAGAGTTGGGGGCGGGTCGAGAGATACGCAGTATTTT. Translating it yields CASRVGGGSRDTQYF.

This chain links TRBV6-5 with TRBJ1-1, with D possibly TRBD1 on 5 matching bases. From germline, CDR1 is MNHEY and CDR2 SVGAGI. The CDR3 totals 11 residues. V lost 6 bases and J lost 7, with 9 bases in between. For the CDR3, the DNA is TGTGCCAGCAGAAGGGGAGGTGAAGCTTTCTTT. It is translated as CASRRGGEAFF.

CDR3 DNA sequence: TGTGCCAGCAGCTTCCCAGGGGGTAATTCACCCCTCCACTTT. It is translated as CASSFPGGNSPLHF. This chain uses TRBV5-5 with TRBJ1-6; 7 bases agree with TRBD1. CDR3 length equals 14 residues. Germline V gene lookup returns CDR1 SGHKS and CDR2 YYEKEE (reference sequence). Trimming took 2 bases from V and 6 from J; bases not matched to a gene: 2.